These 12 T cell receptor beta chains were sequenced from one sample in a study of post-analysis software for immune sequencing data. Regarding the study as a whole: When patients were compared with controls, a handful of TRBV segments were more frequent, TRBV5-6, TRBV5-1 and TRBV20-1 among them.

TCR beta libraries were prepared from cDNA with unique molecular identifiers. TCRdb re-called the PCR reads through MiXCR, storing one row per CDR3 protein. Found here are roughly 570,000 distinct CDR3 sequences, under 40% of them singletons; the top ten hold 6%. Antigen specificity for these receptors is unknown. Sample: blood. The receptors come from a girl between 2 and 17 years old with multiple sclerosis.

The V call is TRBV5-1, the J call TRBJ2-7; 7 bases align to TRBD1. The ends lost 4 bases at V and 6 bases at J; junction bases unmatched: 10. Germline CDR1 and CDR2: SGHRS and YFSETQ. CDR3 length: 14 amino acids. The CDR3 DNA reads as TGCGCCAGCAGCCCGACAGGGAGAGGGCGCGAGCAGTACTTC. Amino acids: CASSPTGRGREQYF.

This clonotype has ten or more counts. The chain couples TRBV29-1 to TRBJ2-7, with 12 bases identical to TRBD1. CDR3 size: 14 residues. J gave up 5 bases and V 5 bases, and 7 bases lay outside the gene matches. Germline-derived CDR1 and CDR2 are SQVTM and ANQGSEA. The CDR3 protein is CSVQPGQGAHEQYF. CDR3 bases: TGCAGCGTTCAGCCGGGACAGGGGGCCCACGAGCAGTACTTC.

This clonotype has just a few counts. The chain combines TRBV9 with TRBJ1-2; D not resolved. CDR3 length equals 15 residues. V lost 4 bases to trimming and J lost 0 bases, with 13 bases between them. Looked up from germline, CDR1 is SGDLS and CDR2 is YYNGEE. DNA for the CDR3: TGTGCCAGCAGCCCCCGCCCGAGCCCTAACTATGGCTACACCTTC. Amino acid sequence: CASSPRPSPNYGYTF.

The rearrangement uses TRBV29-1 and TRBJ1-1, with 8 bases aligning to TRBD1. The CDR3 is 13 residues long. V was pared by 5 bases and J by 1 base, with 3 bases of the junction left unmatched. Germline lookup yields CDR1 SQVTM and CDR2 ANQGSEA. CDR3 DNA: TGCAGCGTTACAGGGGGGACGAACACTGAAGCTTTCTTT. It translates to CSVTGGTNTEAFF.

This clonotype was seen a few times. The chain carries TRBV20-1 and TRBJ2-3; TRBD1 agrees at 11 bases. Germline CDR1 and CDR2: DFQATT and SNEGSKA (reference sequence). The CDR3 length is 15 residues. V trimming: 4 bases; J trimming: 5 bases; junction bases outside the gene matches: 8. The CDR3 protein is CSATSGQGVEDTQYF. The DNA of the CDR3 is TGCAGTGCTACCTCGGGACAGGGGGTTGAAGATACGCAGTATTTT.

This clonotype was found a few times. The rearrangement joins TRBV18 to TRBJ2-3; a possible D gene is TRBD1 (5 bases). The germline V and J ends were trimmed by 8 bases and 3 bases, with 15 bases remaining between them. CDR1 KGHSH and CDR2 LQKENI come from the germline V gene. CDR3 length: 14 residues. The CDR3 loop reads CASTPRAATDTQYF. The CDR3 region has the DNA TGTGCCAGCACCCCCAGGGCAGCGACAGATACGCAGTATTTT.

This clonotype was recorded many times. This chain uses TRBV29-1 with TRBJ2-4; 8 nucleotides line up with TRBD2. Unmatched junction bases numbered 6, after V lost 0 bases and J lost 5 bases. The CDR3 consists of 15 residues. Germline lookup yields CDR1 SQVTM and CDR2 ANQGSEA. CDR3 protein: CSVEDRRGAENIQYF. CDR3 nucleotides: TGCAGCGTTGAAGATCGGCGGGGGGCGGAAAACATTCAGTACTTC.

This clonotype has more than one count but fewer than ten. V is TRBV20-1 and J is TRBJ2-2, with D unclear. The CDR3 consists of 11 residues. V was pared by 5 bases and J by 5 bases, with 6 bases between. Germline lookup yields CDR1 DFQATT and CDR2 SNEGSKA (reference sequence). The CDR3 region is CSAEDTGELFF. CDR3 in DNA: TGCAGTGCTGAGGATACCGGGGAGCTGTTTTTT.

As regards this clonotype: At one of its ends the junction is not consistent with the germline gene, which may arise from a read error. The gene calls are TRBV4-1 and TRBJ2-1, with TRBD1 identical over 8 bases. The V gene's germline CDR1 is MGHRA and CDR2 YSYEKL. The CDR3 spans 15 residues. The CDR3 here is CTSSQFTGGFIEQFF. The CDR3 region has the DNA TGCACCAGCAGCCAATTTACAGGGGGTTTCATCGAGCAGTTCTTC.

The chain joins TRBV14 to TRBJ2-7; D possibly corresponds to TRBD1 (6 bases). Between the trimmed V and J ends, which lost 4 bases and 3 bases, there was a span of 16 bases. Germline V gives CDR1 SGHDN, CDR2 FVKESK. This CDR3 region has 15 residues. The CDR3 DNA sequence: TGTGCCAGCAGCCGTCCGGGACAACCCATCTACGAGCAGTACTTC. Amino acids: CASSRPGQPIYEQYF.

This clonotype was detected ten times or more. The rearrangement joins TRBV5-1 to TRBJ2-5; D uncertain. Trimming took 0 bases from V and 1 from J, leaving 7 bases between them. Germline CDR1 and CDR2: SGHRS and YFSETQ. The CDR3 is made up of 14 amino acids. CDR3 bases: TGCGCCAGCAGCTTGGAGTCCCCCCAAGAGACCCAGTACTTC. Its protein is CASSLESPQETQYF.

This clonotype was counted between two and nine times. The chain uses TRBV10-3 and TRBJ2-4; 8 nucleotides line up with TRBD2. CDR1 is ENHRY, CDR2 SYGVKD, per germline. V lost 2 bases, J lost 7 bases, and 7 bases stayed unmatched. The CDR3 contains 15 residues. CDR3 nucleotide sequence: TGTGCCATCAGTGAGGAGCGGGGGCACCAGAACATTCAGTACTTC. Translation gives CAISEERGHQNIQYF.